The 17 T cell receptor beta chains below were found in one sample sequenced in a study of T-cell memory formation after mild COVID-19. MiXCR, run by TCRdb on the 5' RACE reads, gives a single entry per CDR3 protein. The sample contains around 210,000 distinct CDR3 sequences, over 9% of which appear only once. The specimen sequenced was PBMCs or a T cell subset sorted from them (not recorded which). The source of these receptors is a man between 18 and 35 years old who had mild COVID-19 (a few samples of this study predate the infection). Cell type and time point are not known.

This clonotype showed up just a few times. The chain combines TRBV7-2 with TRBJ2-4, with D hard to call. V was shortened by 3 bases and J by 8 bases, with 17 bases between the two germline ends. The V gene's germline CDR1 is SGHTA and CDR2 FQGNSA. CDR3 length: 15 residues. The CDR3 DNA reads TGTGCCAGCAGCTTGGGCTTCTCTGCGGAGCACATTCAGTACTTC. Protein sequence: CASSLGFSAEHIQYF.

This clonotype was seen ten or more times. This sequence joins TRBV7-2 and TRBJ2-3, with D unclear. The germline CDR1 and CDR2 sequences are SGHTA and FQGNSA. V gave up 8 bases and J gave up 5 bases, with 17 bases separating them. This CDR3 is built from 14 residues. The DNA of the CDR3 is TGTGCCAGCCAGTCCCAATCAAAGGGAGATACGCAGTATTTT. This codes for CASQSQSKGDTQYF.

The chain joins TRBV27 to TRBJ1-2; D uncertain. Germline loops: CDR1 MNHEY, CDR2 SMNVEV (reference sequence). Trimming took 7 bases from V and 7 from J, leaving 4 bases between them. This CDR3 comprises 9 residues. The CDR3 DNA follows: TGTGCCAGCACAGGTGGCTACACCTTC. This sequence encodes CASTGGYTF.

This clonotype was seen a few times. The V and J genes are TRBV7-9 and TRBJ2-5; D perhaps matches TRBD2 (5 bases). The CDR3 is 12 amino acids. Trimming left V 4 bases short and J 5 bases short, with 8 bases between. Germline lookup yields CDR1 SEHNR and CDR2 FQNEAQ (reference sequence). The CDR3 DNA follows: TGTGCCAGCAGCTCGTCGGGGGAGACCCAGTACTTC. Translated: CASSSSGETQYF. Drawing the rest from reference TRBV7-9 and TRBJ2-5, the complete variable domain is DTGVSQNPRHKITKRGQNVTFRCDPISEHNRLYWYRQTLGQGPEFLTYFQNEAQLEKSRLLSDRFSAERPKGSFSTLEIQRTEQGDSAMYLCASSSSGETQYFGPGTRLLVL.

The CDR3 nucleotides read TGTGCCAGCAGCCCCCAAGTCACAGATACGCAGTATTTT. It codes for CASSPQVTDTQYF. The chain carries TRBV7-6 and TRBJ2-3, with D hard to call. Per the germline V gene, CDR1 is SGHVS and CDR2 is FNYEAQ. Trimming cost V 5 bases and J 2 bases, with 8 bases left between them. CDR3 size: 13 residues.

The chain carries TRBV2 and TRBJ2-2; possible D gene TRBD2, 6 bases. V lost 7 bases and J lost 1, with 13 bases in between. The germline CDR1 and CDR2 sequences are SNHLY and FYNNEI. The CDR3 runs 15 residues. CDR3 bases: TGTGCCAGCACCTCGGGACTTCAGAACACCGGGGAGCTGTTTTTT. This encodes CASTSGLQNTGELFF.

This clonotype was counted ten times or more. The rearrangement uses TRBV5-5 and TRBJ1-1; no reliable D call. V lost 3 bases and J 0 bases, leaving 9 bases between the germline ends. The CDR3 totals 14 residues. Germline values: CDR1 SGHKS, CDR2 YYEKEE (reference sequence). This CDR3 is CASSSLLMNTEAFF. CDR3 DNA: TGTGCCAGCAGCTCGCTTCTTATGAACACTGAAGCTTTCTTT.

The sample holds a few counts of this clonotype. The V and J genes are TRBV9 and TRBJ1-1, with D hard to call. This CDR3 contains 15 residues. Germline loops: CDR1 SGDLS, CDR2 YYNGEE. Trimming took 0 bases from V and 4 from J, leaving 13 bases between them. CDR3 in DNA: TGTGCCAGCAGCGTAGATCCAGTGGTGGTCACTGAAGCTTTCTTT. Encoded protein: CASSVDPVVVTEAFF. The entire variable domain, with the rest obtained from reference TRBV9 and TRBJ1-1, is as follows: DSGVTQTPKHLITATGQRVTLRCSPRSGDLSVYWYQQSLDQGLQFLIQYYNGEERAKGNILERFSAQQFPDLHSELNLSSLELGDSALYFCASSVDPVVVTEAFFGQGTRLTVV.

The J gene is TRBJ1-5, the V gene TRBV27, with 9 bases lining up with TRBD1. Unmatched junction bases numbered 10, after V lost 6 bases and J lost 1 base. CDR3 size: 17 residues. Looked up from germline, CDR1 is MNHEY and CDR2 is SMNVEV (reference sequence). The CDR3 loop is CASSPKGTGLSNQPQHF. The CDR3 nucleotides are TGTGCCAGCAGCCCTAAGGGGACAGGGCTCAGCAATCAGCCCCAGCATTTT.

This clonotype was detected many times. The chain couples TRBV20-1 to TRBJ2-3; 9 nucleotides agree with TRBD2. The ends lost 5 bases at V and 4 bases at J; junction bases unmatched: 10. Germline V lookup: CDR1 DFQATT, CDR2 SNEGSKA (reference sequence). The CDR3 has 15 residues. DNA for the CDR3: TGCAGTGCTGGACAGATCGGCGGGGGGGCAGATACGCAGTATTTT. Encoded protein: CSAGQIGGGADTQYF.

This clonotype occurred many times. The chain uses TRBV7-2 and TRBJ1-1, with D uncertain. The CDR3 covers 13 residues. The V gene's germline CDR1 is SGHTA and CDR2 FQGNSA. V lost 5 bases to trimming and J lost 1 base, with 8 bases between them. The CDR3 nucleotides read TGTGCCAGCAGCACCCAGGCGAACACTGAAGCTTTCTTT. Protein product: CASSTQANTEAFF.

This clonotype was counted many times. The chain has TRBV2 and TRBJ1-2, with 8 bases matching TRBD1. This CDR3 region has 12 residues. CDR1 SNHLY and CDR2 FYNNEI come from the germline V gene. Trimming removed 6 bases from V and 6 bases from J; junction bases left unmatched: 3. The CDR3 region has the DNA TGTGCCAGCAGGGGGACAGGTGATGGCTACACCTTC. Its protein product is CASRGTGDGYTF.

This clonotype was counted between two and nine times. The chain links TRBV12-3 or TRBV12-4 to TRBJ1-1; no definite D call. CDR3 length: 14 amino acids. Trimming took off 6 bases at V and 6 bases at J, with 17 bases between the two ends. The CDR3 loop reads CASRGSYSRPEAFF. Here the CDR3 DNA reads TGTGCCAGCAGGGGATCTTACTCGAGGCCTGAAGCTTTCTTT.

V usage is TRBV12-5 and J usage is TRBJ2-7; 7 bases align to TRBD1. The CDR3 consists of 11 residues. The junction had 6 bases not matched to a gene; V was cut back by 4 bases and J by 12 bases. Germline CDR1 LGHNT, CDR2 FRNRAP. CDR3 in amino acids: CASGSPGQMYF. The CDR3 DNA sequence: TGTGCTAGTGGTTCTCCGGGACAGATGTACTTC.

This clonotype was seen ten or more times. The chain links TRBV12-3 or TRBV12-4 to TRBJ2-1; a weak D match, TRBD1 (5 bases). Between the trimmed V and J ends, which lost 7 bases and 4 bases, there was a span of 20 bases. The CDR3 spans 16 residues. CDR3 sequence (DNA): TGTGCCAGCATGGCCCGGCGGCAGGGCCATTACAATGAGCAGTTCTTC. As protein: CASMARRQGHYNEQFF.

This clonotype turned up a few times. The genes are TRBV19 and TRBJ2-3; D might be TRBD1 (7 bases). The CDR3 consists of 15 residues. With 5 bases removed from V and 2 bases from J, the gap between germline ends came to 14 bases. Per germline, CDR1 LNHDA and CDR2 SQIVND (reference sequence). CDR3 DNA: TGTGCCAGTAGTCGGCAGGGGGGTACCACAGATACGCAGTATTTT. As protein: CASSRQGGTTDTQYF.

The chain couples TRBV7-2 to TRBJ1-2; tentative D call: TRBD1 (5 bases). V was clipped by 5 bases and J by 6 bases, with 13 bases between them. Germline CDR1 SGHTA, CDR2 FQGNSA. The CDR3 loop spans 13 amino acids. CDR3 in DNA: TGTGCCAGCAGCCCAGGGTTTTACGATGGCTACACCTTC. Protein sequence: CASSPGFYDGYTF.